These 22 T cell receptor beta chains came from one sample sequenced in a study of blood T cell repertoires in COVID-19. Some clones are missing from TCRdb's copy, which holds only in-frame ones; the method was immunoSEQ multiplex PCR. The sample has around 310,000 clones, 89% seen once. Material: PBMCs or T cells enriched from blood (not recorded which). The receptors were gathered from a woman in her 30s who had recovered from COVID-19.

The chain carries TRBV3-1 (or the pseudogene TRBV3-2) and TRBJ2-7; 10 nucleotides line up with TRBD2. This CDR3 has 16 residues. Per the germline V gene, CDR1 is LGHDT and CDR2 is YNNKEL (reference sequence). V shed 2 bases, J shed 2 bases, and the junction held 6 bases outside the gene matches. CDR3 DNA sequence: TGTGCCAGCAGCCAACCTACTAGCGGGGCAACCTACGAGCAGTACTTC. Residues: CASSQPTSGATYEQYF.

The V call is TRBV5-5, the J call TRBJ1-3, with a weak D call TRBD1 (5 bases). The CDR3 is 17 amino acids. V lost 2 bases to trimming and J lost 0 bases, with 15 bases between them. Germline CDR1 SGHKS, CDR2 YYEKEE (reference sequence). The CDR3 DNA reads TGTGCCAGCAGCTTCCAGGGTACCCACTCCTCTGGAAACACCATATATTTT. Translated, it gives CASSFQGTHSSGNTIYF.

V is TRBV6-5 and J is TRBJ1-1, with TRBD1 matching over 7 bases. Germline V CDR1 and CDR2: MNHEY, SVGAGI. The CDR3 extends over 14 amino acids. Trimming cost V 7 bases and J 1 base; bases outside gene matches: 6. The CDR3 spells CASTYGTANTEAFF. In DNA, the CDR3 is TGTGCCAGCACCTACGGGACAGCGAACACTGAAGCTTTCTTT.

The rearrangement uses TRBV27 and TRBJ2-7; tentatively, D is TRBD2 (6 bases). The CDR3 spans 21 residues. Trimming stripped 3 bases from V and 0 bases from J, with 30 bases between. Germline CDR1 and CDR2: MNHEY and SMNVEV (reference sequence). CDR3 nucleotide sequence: TGTGCCAGCAGTTTTCTCGGAAAGACGAAGCTACGAGCGGGCAACTCCTACGAGCAGTACTTC. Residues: CASSFLGKTKLRAGNSYEQYF.

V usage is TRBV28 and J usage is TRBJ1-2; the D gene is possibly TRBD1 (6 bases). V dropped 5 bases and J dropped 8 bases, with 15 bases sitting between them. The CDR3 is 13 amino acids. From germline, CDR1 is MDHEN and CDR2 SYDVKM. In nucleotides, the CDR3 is TGTGCCAGCAGTACAGGGATCCAAGGAGGCTACACCTTC. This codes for CASSTGIQGGYTF.

The CDR3 reads CASSQPGTNYYGYTF. The CDR3 region has the DNA TGCGCCAGCAGCCAACCCGGGACAAACTACTATGGCTACACCTTC. The V gene is TRBV4-3, the J gene TRBJ1-2; tentative D call: TRBD1 (6 bases). This CDR3 has 15 amino acids. V lost 2 bases and J 3 bases, leaving 13 bases between the germline ends. Germline-derived CDR1 and CDR2 are LGHNA and YSLEER.

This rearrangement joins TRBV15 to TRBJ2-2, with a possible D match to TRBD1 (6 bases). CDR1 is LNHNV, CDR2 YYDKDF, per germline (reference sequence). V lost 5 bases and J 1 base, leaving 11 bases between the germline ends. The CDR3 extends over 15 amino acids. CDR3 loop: CATSVRGQNTGELFF. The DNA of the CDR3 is TGTGCCACCAGCGTCAGGGGCCAGAACACCGGGGAGCTGTTTTTT.

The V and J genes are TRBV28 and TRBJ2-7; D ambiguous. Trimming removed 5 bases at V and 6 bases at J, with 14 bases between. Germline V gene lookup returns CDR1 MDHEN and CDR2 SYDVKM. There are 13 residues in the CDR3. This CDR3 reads CASSQVVSAEQYF. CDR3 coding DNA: TGTGCCAGCAGTCAGGTGGTTTCAGCCGAGCAGTACTTC.

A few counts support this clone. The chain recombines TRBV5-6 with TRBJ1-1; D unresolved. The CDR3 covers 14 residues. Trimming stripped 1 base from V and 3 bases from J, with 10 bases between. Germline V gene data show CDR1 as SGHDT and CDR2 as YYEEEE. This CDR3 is CASSLLMSDTEAFF. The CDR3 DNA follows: TGTGCCAGCAGCTTGTTAATGAGTGACACTGAAGCTTTCTTT.

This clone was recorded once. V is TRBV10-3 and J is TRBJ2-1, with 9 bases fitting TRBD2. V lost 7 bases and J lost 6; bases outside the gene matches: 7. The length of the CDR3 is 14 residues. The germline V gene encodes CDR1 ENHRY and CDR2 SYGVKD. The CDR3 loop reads CAITPSGIRNEQFF. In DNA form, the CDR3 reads TGTGCCATCACTCCTAGCGGGATACGCAATGAGCAGTTCTTC.

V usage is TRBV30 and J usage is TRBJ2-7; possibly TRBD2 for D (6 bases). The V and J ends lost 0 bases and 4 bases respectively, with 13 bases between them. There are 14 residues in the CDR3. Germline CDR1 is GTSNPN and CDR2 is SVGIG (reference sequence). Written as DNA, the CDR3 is TGTGCCTGGAGTGTACTTTCGGGAGCTTACGAGCAGTACTTC. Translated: CAWSVLSGAYEQYF. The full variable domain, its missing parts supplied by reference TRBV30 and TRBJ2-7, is SQTIHQWPATLVQPVGSPLSLECTVEGTSNPNLYWYRQAAGRGLQLLFYSVGIGQISSEVPQNLSASRPQDRQFILSSKKLLLSDSGFYLCAWSVLSGAYEQYFGPGTRLTVT.

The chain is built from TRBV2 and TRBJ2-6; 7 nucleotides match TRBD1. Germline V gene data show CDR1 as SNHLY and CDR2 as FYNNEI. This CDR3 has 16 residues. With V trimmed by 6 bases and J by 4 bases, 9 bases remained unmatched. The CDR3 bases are TGTGCCAGCAGGGAAAGACAGGGAACCGGGGCCAACGTCCTGACTTTC. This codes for CASRERQGTGANVLTF. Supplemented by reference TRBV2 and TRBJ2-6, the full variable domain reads EPEVTQTPSHQVTQMGQEVILRCVPISNHLYFYWYRQILGQKVEFLVSFYNNEISEKSEIFDDQFSVERPDGSNFTLKIRSTKLEDSAMYFCASRERQGTGANVLTFGAGSRLTVL.

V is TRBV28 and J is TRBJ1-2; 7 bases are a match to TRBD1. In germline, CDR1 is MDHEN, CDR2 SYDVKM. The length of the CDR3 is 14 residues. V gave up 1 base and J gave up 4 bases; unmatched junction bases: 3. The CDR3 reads CASSLLDRLYGYTF. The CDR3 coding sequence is TGTGCCAGCAGTTTATTGGACAGGCTCTATGGCTACACCTTC.

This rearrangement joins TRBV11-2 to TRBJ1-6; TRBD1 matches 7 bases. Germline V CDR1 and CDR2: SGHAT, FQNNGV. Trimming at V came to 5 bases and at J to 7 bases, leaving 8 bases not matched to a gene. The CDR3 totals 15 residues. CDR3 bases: TGTGCCAGCAGCCCGACCGGGACAGCAAATTCACCCCTCCACTTT. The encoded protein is CASSPTGTANSPLHF.

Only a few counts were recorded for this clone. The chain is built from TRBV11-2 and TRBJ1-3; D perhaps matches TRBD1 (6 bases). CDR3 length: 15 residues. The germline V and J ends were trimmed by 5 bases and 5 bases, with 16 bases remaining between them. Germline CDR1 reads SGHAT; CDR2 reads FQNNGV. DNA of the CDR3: TGTGCCAGCAGCCCCATAACAGGGCGTAGAAACACCATATATTTT. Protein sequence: CASSPITGRRNTIYF.

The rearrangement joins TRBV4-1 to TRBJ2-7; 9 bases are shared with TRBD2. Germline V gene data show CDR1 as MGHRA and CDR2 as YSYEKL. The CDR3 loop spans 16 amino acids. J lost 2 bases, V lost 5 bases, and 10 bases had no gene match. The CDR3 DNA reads TGCGCCAGCAGCTCTACAGGGACTAGCTCAACCTACGAGCAGTACTTC. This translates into CASSSTGTSSTYEQYF.

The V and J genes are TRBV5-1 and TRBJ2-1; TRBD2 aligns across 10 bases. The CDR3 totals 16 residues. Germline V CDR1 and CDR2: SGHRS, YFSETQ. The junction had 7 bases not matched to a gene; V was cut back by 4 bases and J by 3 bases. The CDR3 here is CASSILAGGIYNEQFF. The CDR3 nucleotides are TGCGCCAGCAGCATCTTAGCGGGAGGCATCTACAATGAGCAGTTCTTC.

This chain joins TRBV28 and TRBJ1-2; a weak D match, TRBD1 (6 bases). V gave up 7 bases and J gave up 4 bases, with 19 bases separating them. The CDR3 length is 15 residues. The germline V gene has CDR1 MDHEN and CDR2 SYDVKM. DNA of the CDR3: TGTGCCAGCATTTTCCCTCGGGGGGCTGGCTATGGCTACACCTTC. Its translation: CASIFPRGAGYGYTF.

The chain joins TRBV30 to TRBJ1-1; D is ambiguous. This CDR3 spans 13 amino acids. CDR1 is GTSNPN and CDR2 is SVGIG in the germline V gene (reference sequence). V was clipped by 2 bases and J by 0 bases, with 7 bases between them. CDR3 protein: CAWSPRLNTEAFF. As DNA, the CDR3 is TGTGCCTGGAGTCCCCGGTTGAACACTGAAGCTTTCTTT.

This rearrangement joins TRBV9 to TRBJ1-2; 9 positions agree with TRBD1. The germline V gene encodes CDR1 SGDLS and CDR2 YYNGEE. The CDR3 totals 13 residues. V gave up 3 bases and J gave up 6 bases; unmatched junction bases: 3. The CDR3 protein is CASSGDRVHGYTF. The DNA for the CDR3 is TGTGCCAGCAGCGGGGACAGGGTTCATGGCTACACCTTC.

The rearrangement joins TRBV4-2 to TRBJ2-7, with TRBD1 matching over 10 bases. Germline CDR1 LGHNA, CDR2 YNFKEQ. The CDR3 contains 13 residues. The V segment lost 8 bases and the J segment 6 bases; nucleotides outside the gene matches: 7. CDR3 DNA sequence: TGTGCCAGCGGGGAGACAGGGGGCTCCGAGCAGTACTTC. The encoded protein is CASGETGGSEQYF.

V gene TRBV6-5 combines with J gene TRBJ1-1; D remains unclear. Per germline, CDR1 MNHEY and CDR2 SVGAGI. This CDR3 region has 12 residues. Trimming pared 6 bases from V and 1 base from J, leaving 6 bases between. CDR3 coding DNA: TGTGCCAGCAGGTTACAGAACACTGAAGCTTTCTTT. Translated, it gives CASRLQNTEAFF.